Below, 22 T cell receptor beta chains from the same sample are listed, as sequenced in a study of cytomegalovirus exposure and HLA in healthy donors. The PCR was carried out with 60 Vbeta primers and 13 Jbeta primers. Clones were sequenced by immunoSEQ multiplex PCR, and TCRdb holds only the in-frame ones, with some missing. The sample includes more than 80,000 clones, roughly 74% of them seen just once. The specimen sequenced was PBMCs. The receptors shown here come from a man aged 40-55 years in good health and CMV-seronegative.

V and J are TRBV7-9 and TRBJ1-3; TRBD1 is a possible D gene (5 bases). V gave up 5 bases and J gave up 4 bases, with 18 bases separating them. The CDR3 totals 16 residues. CDR1 is SEHNR and CDR2 is FQNEAQ in the germline V gene (reference sequence). The CDR3 coding sequence is TGTGCCAGCAGCCTTGAATTGGGGGGACGCGGAAACACCATATATTTT. It translates to CASSLELGGRGNTIYF.

The V call is TRBV18, the J call TRBJ1-5; 7 bases map to TRBD1. CDR1 is KGHSH and CDR2 is LQKENI in the germline V gene. There are 15 residues in the CDR3. Losses at the gene ends were 5 bases for V and 3 bases for J; bases not matched to a gene: 7. The CDR3 reads CASSSGTAPNQPQHF. The CDR3 DNA is TGTGCCAGCTCATCGGGGACAGCCCCCAATCAGCCCCAGCATTTT.

The chain couples TRBV5-8 to TRBJ1-5; a possible D gene is TRBD1 (5 bases). Trimming removed 3 bases from V and 0 bases from J, with 16 bases in between. Germline V gene lookup returns CDR1 SGHTS and CDR2 YDEGEE. The CDR3 extends over 17 amino acids. The chain's CDR3 is CASSSFAGWDSNQPQHF. The CDR3 DNA sequence: TGTGCCAGCAGCTCGTTTGCAGGGTGGGATAGCAATCAGCCCCAGCATTTT.

The chain links TRBV11-1 to TRBJ2-1; 7 bases map to TRBD1. The germline V gene has CDR1 SGHAT and CDR2 FQDESV (reference sequence). CDR3 length: 16 amino acids. The ends lost 2 bases at V and 5 bases at J; junction bases unmatched: 9. The CDR3 bases are TGTGCCAGCAGCTTATTCAGGGGGAGCTACGACAATGAGCAGTTCTTC. Encoded protein: CASSLFRGSYDNEQFF.

The chain carries TRBV12-5 and TRBJ1-2, with 7 bases aligning to TRBD1. Losses at the gene ends were 3 bases for V and 4 bases for J; bases not matched to a gene: 5. CDR1 is LGHNT and CDR2 is FRNRAP in the germline V gene. CDR3 size: 14 residues. The DNA for the CDR3 is TGTGCTAGTGGTTTAAGGGGGCGGGCCTATGGCTACACCTTC. Encoded protein: CASGLRGRAYGYTF. The whole variable domain, remainder taken from reference TRBV12-5 and TRBJ1-2, is DARVTQTPRHKVTEMGQEVTMRCQPILGHNTVFWYRQTMMQGLELLAYFRNRAPLDDSGMPKDRFSAEMPDATLATLKIQPSEPRDSAVYFCASGLRGRAYGYTFGSGTRLTVV.

The rearrangement joins TRBV27 to TRBJ1-1; D is uncertain. The CDR3 length is 12 residues. V was shortened by 6 bases and J by 1 base, with 6 bases between the two germline ends. The germline V gene encodes CDR1 MNHEY and CDR2 SMNVEV (reference sequence). CDR3 region: CASSRGNTEAFF. In nucleotides, the CDR3 is TGTGCCAGCAGCCGAGGGAACACTGAAGCTTTCTTT.

V gene TRBV6-5 combines with J gene TRBJ2-7; 9 bases are shared with TRBD1. The J segment lost 4 bases and the V segment lost 6 bases, leaving 7 bases of the junction unmatched. Germline values: CDR1 MNHEY, CDR2 SVGAGI. CDR3 length: 14 residues. The CDR3: CASRGRQGEYEQYF. CDR3 in DNA: TGTGCCAGCAGGGGCCGACAGGGGGAATACGAGCAGTACTTC.

This clone was detected once. V and J are TRBV19 and TRBJ2-1; 7 nucleotides match TRBD2. CDR3 size: 11 residues. CDR1 and CDR2 from the germline V gene are LNHDA and SQIVND (reference sequence). V trimming: 3 bases; J trimming: 10 bases; junction bases outside the gene matches: 0. The CDR3 coding sequence is TGTGCCAGTAGTATTAGCGGGGAGCAGTTCTTC. As protein: CASSISGEQFF.

The chain recombines TRBV2 with TRBJ2-7; the match to TRBD1 covers 7 bases. With V trimmed by 8 bases and J by 2 bases, 6 bases remained unmatched. From germline, CDR1 is SNHLY and CDR2 FYNNEI. CDR3 length: 13 amino acids. CDR3 coding DNA: TGTGCCAGCGAGGGGGACAGTCCCTACGAGCAGTACTTC. Its translation is CASEGDSPYEQYF.

The V gene is TRBV5-1, the J gene TRBJ2-7; perhaps TRBD2 as D (7 bases). V lost 5 bases, J lost 4 bases, and 13 bases lay in between. Germline V gene lookup returns CDR1 SGHRS and CDR2 YFSETQ. This CDR3 contains 13 residues. CDR3 coding DNA: TGCGCCAGCAGACCTGGGGGGGCTTACGAGCAGTACTTC. Protein product: CASRPGGAYEQYF.

A remark on this clone: Other DNA sequences from this sample encode an identical CDR3 as well. This chain uses TRBV6-1 with TRBJ2-7; D gene unclear. Looked up from germline, CDR1 is MNHNS and CDR2 is SASEGT. Deletions cut 6 bases from V and 3 bases from J, with 12 bases between. The length of the CDR3 is 13 residues. CDR3 nucleotide sequence: TGTGCCAGCAGCCGACTCAGCAGCTACGAGCAGTACTTC. It yields the protein CASSRLSSYEQYF.

The chain joins TRBV5-1 to TRBJ2-5; D ambiguous. The CDR3 covers 15 residues. From germline, CDR1 is SGHRS and CDR2 YFSETQ. Trimming took 5 bases from V and 5 from J, leaving 19 bases between them. The CDR3 DNA follows: TGCGCCAGCAGTCAAGCAGAGGTCTTAGAGGAGACCCAGTACTTC. Protein product: CASSQAEVLEETQYF. The variable domain in full, completed from reference TRBV5-1 and TRBJ2-5, reads KAGVTQTPRYLIKTRGQQVTLSCSPISGHRSVSWYQQTPGQGLQFLFEYFSETQRNKGNFPGRFSGRQFSNSRSEMNVSTLELGDSALYLCASSQAEVLEETQYFGPGTRLLVL.

The V call is TRBV19, the J call TRBJ2-1; 9 nucleotides match TRBD1. The junction had 10 bases not matched to a gene; V was cut back by 6 bases and J by 7 bases. Germline V gene data show CDR1 as LNHDA and CDR2 as SQIVND (reference sequence). The CDR3 spans 15 residues. The CDR3 loop is CASRPGQGYRNEQFF. In nucleotides, the CDR3 is TGTGCCAGTAGACCGGGACAGGGTTATAGGAATGAGCAGTTCTTC.

The count of this clone is one. V usage is TRBV18 and J usage is TRBJ1-4; 8 bases align to TRBD1. Germline lookup yields CDR1 KGHSH and CDR2 LQKENI. J was trimmed by 8 bases and V by 5 bases; bases with no gene match: 7. This CDR3 comprises 14 residues. CDR3 coding DNA: TGTGCCAGCTCAGGGGGACAGGATAACGAAAAACTGTTTTTT. Protein sequence: CASSGGQDNEKLFF. Looking up the rest from reference TRBV18 and TRBJ1-4 gives the full variable domain: NAGVMQNPRHLVRRRGQEARLRCSPMKGHSHVYWYRQLPEEGLKFMVYLQKENIIDESGMPKERFSAEFPKEGPSILRIQQVVRGDSAAYFCASSGGQDNEKLFFGSGTQLSVL.

The sample holds a few counts of this clone. DNA of the CDR3: TGCGCCAGCAGCTATGACAGTATCGCCTACGAGCAGTACTTC. It encodes CASSYDSIAYEQYF. The V and J genes are TRBV5-1 and TRBJ2-7; possible D gene TRBD1, 5 bases. Trimming stripped 3 bases from V and 2 bases from J, with 12 bases between. CDR3 size: 14 residues. In germline, CDR1 is SGHRS, CDR2 YFSETQ.

Turning to this clone: The sample carries other DNA sequences with the same CDR3. J is TRBJ1-2 and V is TRBV5-4; D perhaps matches TRBD1 (6 bases). V was clipped by 4 bases and J by 5 bases, with 9 bases between them. The CDR3 spans 12 residues. CDR1 is SGHNT, CDR2 YYREEE, per germline (reference sequence). CDR3 coding DNA: TGTGCCAGCAGCCTGGACAGATATGGCTACACCTTC. It codes for CASSLDRYGYTF.

The V and J genes are TRBV21-1 and TRBJ2-3; TRBD2, as called in the table, went unchecked against the DNA. TRBV21-1 represents a pseudogene. CDR3 length: 16 amino acids. This CDR3 reads CASSADVGTSTDTQYF. The CDR3 DNA reads TGTGCCAGCAGCGCCGACGTGGGGACTAGCACAGATACGCAGTATTTT.

The rearrangement uses TRBV4-2 and TRBJ2-3; maybe TRBD2 (6 bases). Germline CDR1 and CDR2: LGHNA and YNFKEQ. Trimming shortened V by 1 base and J by 1 base, and 15 bases separated the two germline ends. The CDR3 has 17 residues. The CDR3 spells CASSQGARGPGTDTQYF. CDR3 coding DNA: TGTGCCAGCAGCCAAGGGGCGCGGGGTCCGGGCACAGATACGCAGTATTTT.

This sequence joins TRBV5-6 and TRBJ2-5; D not resolved. Germline V lookup: CDR1 SGHDT, CDR2 YYEEEE. V lost 0 bases and J 7 bases, leaving 7 bases between the germline ends. The CDR3 consists of 12 residues. The CDR3 sequence is CASSLGPRTQYF. The DNA of the CDR3 is TGTGCCAGCAGCTTGGGTCCGCGGACCCAGTACTTC.

This clone appeared a few times. The chain links TRBV7-2 to TRBJ1-6, with 9 bases aligning to TRBD1. Trimming removed 4 bases from V and 8 bases from J; junction bases left unmatched: 3. Germline loops: CDR1 SGHTA, CDR2 FQGNSA. The CDR3 has 14 amino acids. This CDR3 reads CASSSRTGDSPLHF. In DNA, the CDR3 is TGTGCCAGCAGCTCCAGGACAGGGGATTCACCCCTCCACTTT.

The chain links TRBV6-1 to TRBJ2-5, with D hard to call. V shed 7 bases and J shed 4 bases, with 4 bases lying between them. The CDR3 is 10 amino acids. The germline V gene has CDR1 MNHNS and CDR2 SASEGT. CDR3 in amino acids: CASNRETQYF. Written as DNA, the CDR3 is TGTGCCAGCAATCGAGAGACCCAGTACTTC.

This clone was seen a few times. The gene calls are TRBV6-4 and TRBJ2-1; TRBD2 agrees at 9 bases. The CDR3 is 20 residues long. Germline CDR1 reads MRHNA; CDR2 reads SNTAGT. The junction had 18 bases not matched to a gene; V was cut back by 2 bases and J by 4 bases. In nucleotides, the CDR3 is TGTGCCAGCAGTGACCCTGTAAATTCTTGGCGCGGGGGGGGGTACAATGAGCAGTTCTTC. As protein: CASSDPVNSWRGGGYNEQFF.